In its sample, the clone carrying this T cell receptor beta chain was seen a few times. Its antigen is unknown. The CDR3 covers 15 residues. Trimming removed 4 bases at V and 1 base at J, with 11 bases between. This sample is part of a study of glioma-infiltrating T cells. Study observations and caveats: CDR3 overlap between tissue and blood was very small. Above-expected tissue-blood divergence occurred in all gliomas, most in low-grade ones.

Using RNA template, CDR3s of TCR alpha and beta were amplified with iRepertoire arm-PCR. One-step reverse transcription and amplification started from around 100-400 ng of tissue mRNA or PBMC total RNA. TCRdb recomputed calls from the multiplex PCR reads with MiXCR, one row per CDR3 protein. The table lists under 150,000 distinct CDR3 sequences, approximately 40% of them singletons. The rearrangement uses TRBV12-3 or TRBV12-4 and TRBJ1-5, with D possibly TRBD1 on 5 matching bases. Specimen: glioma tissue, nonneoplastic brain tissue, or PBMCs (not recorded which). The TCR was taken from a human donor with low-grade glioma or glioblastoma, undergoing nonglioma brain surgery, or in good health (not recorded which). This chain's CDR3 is CASSSLAGSNQPQHF. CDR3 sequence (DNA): TGTGCCAGCAGTTCTTTGGCAGGGAGCAATCAGCCCCAGCATTTT.